One T cell receptor (beta chain) is described in this entry. The sample comes from a study of T cell repertoires in cytomegalovirus infection. At the level of the study: From public TCR beta signatures came an indication of both CMV infection and matching HLA type.

From the reads, TCRdb called clonotypes with MiXCR, one entry per CDR3 protein. The data contain 200,000 to 300,000 distinct CDR3 sequences, approximately 8.3% of them seen just once; the ten biggest clones take up around 15%. The V end was cut by 4 bases, the J end by 5 bases, with 10 bases between. From germline, CDR1 is SGHTA and CDR2 FQGNSA. This CDR3 has 13 residues. The sample consisted of PBMCs. V gene TRBV7-2 combines with J gene TRBJ2-3; perhaps TRBD1 as D (6 bases). This TCR derives from a human donor in good health (CMV status not recorded). Some clones in this sample may be carry-over from other donors' samples. The CDR3: CASSSTGQDTQYF. Written as DNA, the CDR3 is TGTGCCAGCAGCTCCACAGGGCAAGATACGCAGTATTTT.